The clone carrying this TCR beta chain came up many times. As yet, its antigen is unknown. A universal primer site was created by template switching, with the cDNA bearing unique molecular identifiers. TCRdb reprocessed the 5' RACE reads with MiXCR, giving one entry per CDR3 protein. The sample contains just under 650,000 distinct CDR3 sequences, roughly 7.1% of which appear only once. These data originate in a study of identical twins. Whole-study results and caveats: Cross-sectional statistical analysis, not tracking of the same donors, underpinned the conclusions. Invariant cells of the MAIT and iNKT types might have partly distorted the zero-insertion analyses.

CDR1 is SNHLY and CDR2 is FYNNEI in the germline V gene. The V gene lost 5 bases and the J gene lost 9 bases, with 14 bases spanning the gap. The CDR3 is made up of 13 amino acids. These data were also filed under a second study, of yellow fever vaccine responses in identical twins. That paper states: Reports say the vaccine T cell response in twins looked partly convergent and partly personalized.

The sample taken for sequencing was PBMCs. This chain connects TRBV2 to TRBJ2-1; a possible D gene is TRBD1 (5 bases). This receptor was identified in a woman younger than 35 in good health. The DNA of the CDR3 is TGTGCCAGCAGTCAGCTAGATAGGGGTGAGCAGTTCTTC. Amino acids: CASSQLDRGEQFF.